The rows below give T cell receptor beta chains drawn from one sample of a study of shared clonotypes between healthy human individuals. TCRdb keeps only in-frame clones here, not all; method: immunoSEQ multiplex PCR. The sample holds roughly 1,500,000 clones; 98% are singletons and the top ten take around 0.45%. Sequencing used naive CD4+ T cells sorted from blood. Receptor source: a man aged 25-40 years in good health. Both conserved end residues are part of each CDR3. Fields, in order: D gene, clone size, V gene, J gene, CDR3 protein, CDR3 DNA. The D gene is left open where the match is weak. Expanded clones are given a class, and other clones once, few, many or no size at all.

>.|.|TRBV29-1|TRBJ2-4
CSVDGPGTRAKNIQYF
TGCAGCGTTGATGGTCCAGGAACGCGGGCCAAAAACATTCAGTACTTC
>TRBD2|.|TRBV11-2|TRBJ2-2
CASSVQREAAGELFF
TGTGCCAGCAGCGTCCAGCGGGAGGCGGCCGGGGAGCTGTTTTTT
>TRBD2|.|TRBV4-1|TRBJ2-7
CASSGRTSPTYEQYF
TGCGCCAGCAGCGGCCGGACTAGCCCGACCTACGAGCAGTACTTC
>TRBD1|.|TRBV11-2|TRBJ2-7
CASSTGQGWGRGYF
TGTGCCAGCAGCACAGGACAGGGTTGGGGGCGGGGGTACTTC
>TRBD2|.|TRBV29-1|TRBJ2-3
CSVTGLASDTQYF
TGCAGCGTTACGGGACTAGCGTCAGATACGCAGTATTTT
>TRBD2|.|TRBV19|TRBJ2-7
CASSSPGTSGSPYNEQYF
TGTGCCAGTAGTTCTCCCGGGACTAGCGGATCGCCTTATAACGAGCAGTACTTC
>TRBD2|.|TRBV11-2|TRBJ2-1
CASSLAGGSYNEQFF
TGTGCCAGCAGCTTGGCGGGAGGGTCCTACAATGAGCAGTTCTTC
>.|once|TRBV4-3|TRBJ2-7
CASSQEAGLPGHF
TGCGCCAGCAGCCAGGAAGCAGGGTTGCCGGGGCACTTC
>.|.|TRBV5-1|TRBJ1-1
CASRWPTGDTFNTEAFF
TGCGCCAGCAGATGGCCTACGGGGGATACCTTTAACACTGAAGCTTTCTTT
>TRBD2|.|TRBV5-4|TRBJ2-3
CASSFSGRAAADTQYF
TGTGCCAGCAGCTTTAGCGGGAGGGCCGCCGCAGATACGCAGTATTTT
>.|once|TRBV7-8|TRBJ1-2
CASSRPGGNYGYTF
TGTGCCAGCAGCCGACCAGGCGGGAACTATGGCTACACCTTC
>TRBD2|.|TRBV18|TRBJ2-1
CASSHPGLAGEENEQFF
TGTGCCAGCTCACACCCGGGACTAGCGGGAGAGGAGAATGAGCAGTTCTTC
>.|.|TRBV7-9|TRBJ1-1
CASSSTVVNTEAFF
TGTGCCAGCAGCTCGACGGTAGTGAACACTGAAGCTTTCTTT
>TRBD2|.|TRBV19|TRBJ2-7
CASSQKAGGLTYEQYF
TGTGCCAGTAGTCAAAAAGCGGGAGGGCTAACCTACGAGCAGTACTTC
>.|once|TRBV4-2|TRBJ2-7
CASSQSALSLNEQYF
TGTGCCAGCAGCCAAAGCGCCTTGTCATTGAACGAGCAGTACTTC
>TRBD1|.|TRBV15|TRBJ1-4
CATSRDRAVLGEKLFF
TGTGCCACCAGTCGGGACAGGGCGGTTTTGGGCGAAAAACTGTTTTTT
>.|.|TRBV6-5|TRBJ1-1
CASTVSGRAEAFF
TGTGCCAGCACAGTGTCCGGGAGGGCTGAAGCTTTCTTT
>.|.|TRBV19|TRBJ2-3
CASGDSTDTQYF
TGTGCCAGTGGGGATAGCACAGATACGCAGTATTTT
>TRBD1|.|TRBV5-4|TRBJ2-7
CASSLGPTLTGSEQYF
TGTGCCAGCAGCTTGGGCCCTACTTTGACAGGGTCGGAGCAGTACTTC
>.|.|TRBV18|TRBJ1-2
CASSPSGSYGYTF
TGTGCCAGCTCACCGTCGGGAAGCTATGGCTACACCTTC
>.|.|TRBV5-1|TRBJ1-4
CASSLGPPNEKLFF
TGCGCCAGCAGCTTGGGGCCGCCTAATGAAAAACTGTTTTTT
>.|.|TRBV6-1|TRBJ2-2
CASSYRAGTGELFF
TGTGCCAGCAGCTACAGGGCTGGCACCGGGGAGCTGTTTTTT
>TRBD1|.|TRBV5-1|TRBJ2-7
CASSYPGQYEQYF
TGCGCCAGCAGCTATCCGGGACAGTACGAGCAGTACTTC
>.|once|TRBV10-1|TRBJ2-7
CASSESTVPYEQYF
TGCGCCAGCAGTGAGTCGACAGTACCTTACGAGCAGTACTTC
>.|.|TRBV9|TRBJ1-4
CASSVVATNEKLFF
TGTGCCAGCAGCGTAGTCGCAACTAATGAAAAACTGTTTTTT
>TRBD1|.|TRBV6-5|TRBJ2-6
CASSFGDSSGANVLTF
TGTGCCAGCAGTTTTGGGGACAGCTCTGGGGCCAACGTCCTGACTTTC
>.|.|TRBV5-4|TRBJ2-5
CASSLAAGETQYF
TGTGCCAGCAGCTTGGCCGCGGGGGAGACCCAGTACTTC
>.|.|TRBV5-1|TRBJ2-5
CASSYNSGDQYF
TGCGCCAGCAGCTATAACTCGGGAGACCAGTACTTC
>TRBD2|.|TRBV5-1|TRBJ2-5
CASSLGRTSGRGTQYF
TGCGCCAGCAGCTTGGGTAGGACTAGCGGGAGGGGGACCCAGTACTTC
>TRBD1|.|TRBV9|TRBJ2-5
CASSPHEGAAQYF
TGTGCCAGCAGCCCCCATGAGGGGGCGGCCCAGTACTTC
>TRBD1|.|TRBV19|TRBJ2-2
CAVQDRGETGELFF
TGTGCCGTCCAGGACAGGGGCGAAACCGGGGAGCTGTTTTTT
>.|.|TRBV7-9|TRBJ2-7
CASSSSGTSSYEQYF
TGTGCCAGCAGCTCATCCGGGACATCCTCATACGAGCAGTACTTC
>.|.|TRBV7-8|TRBJ2-2
CASSLVAANTGELFF
TGTGCCAGCAGCTTAGTGGCAGCGAACACCGGGGAGCTGTTTTTT
>.|.|TRBV6-5|TRBJ2-2
CASSDRELFF
TGTGCCAGCAGTGACCGGGAGCTGTTTTTT
>.|.|TRBV7-2|TRBJ2-7
CASSRLIGPDHYEQYF
TGTGCCAGCAGCCGATTGATTGGGCCAGACCACTACGAGCAGTACTTC
>TRBD1|.|TRBV18|TRBJ1-2
CASSPLGGQGNYGYTF
TGTGCCAGCTCACCACTTGGTGGACAGGGGAACTATGGCTACACCTTC
>.|.|TRBV18|TRBJ2-7
CASSRTGPPYEQYF
TGTGCCAGCTCACGAACAGGGCCGCCCTACGAGCAGTACTTC
>.|.|TRBV21-1|TRBJ2-5
CASSRQGETQYF
TGTGCCAGCAGCCGGCAGGGGGAGACCCAGTACTTC